Described below is a single T cell receptor (beta chain) sequence and its context. V was trimmed by 6 bases and J by 8 bases, leaving 19 bases between them. CDR1 is MNHEY, CDR2 SVGAGI, per germline. This CDR3 spans 15 amino acids. The table came from immunoSEQ multiplex PCR; TCRdb's copy has only in-frame clones and leaves some out. Of over 250,000 clones in the sample, about four fifths were seen once. This record comes from a study of blood T cell repertoires in COVID-19. Source material: peripheral blood. The receptor was derived from a woman aged 45-59 years who had recovered from COVID-19. The chain carries TRBV6-5 and TRBJ1-4; possible D gene TRBD1, 5 bases. CDR3 in DNA: TGTGCCAGCAGGGCCGCCCAGCTACGGGGGGAAAAACTGTTTTTT. Translated, it gives CASRAAQLRGEKLFF.